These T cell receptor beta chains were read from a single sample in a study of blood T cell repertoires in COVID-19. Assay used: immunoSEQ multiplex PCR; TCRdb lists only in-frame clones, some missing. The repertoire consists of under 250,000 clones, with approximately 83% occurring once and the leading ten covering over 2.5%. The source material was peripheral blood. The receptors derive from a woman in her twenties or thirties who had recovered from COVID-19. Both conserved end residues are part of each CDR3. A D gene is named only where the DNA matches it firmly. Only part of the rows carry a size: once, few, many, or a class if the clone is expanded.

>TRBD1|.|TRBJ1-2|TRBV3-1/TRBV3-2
TGTGCCAGCAGCCAAGAAGGAGGGGGCGGGGGCTACACCTTC
CASSQEGGGGGYTF
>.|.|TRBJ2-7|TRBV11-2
TGTGCCAGCAGCTTATCACAGGGAAGCGAGCAGTACTTC
CASSLSQGSEQYF
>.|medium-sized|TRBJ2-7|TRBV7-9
TGTGCCAGCAGCTTATCGCCAGAAGACGAGCAGTACTTC
CASSLSPEDEQYF
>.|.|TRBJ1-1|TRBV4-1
TGCGCCAGCAGCCAAGATCAGGGTGGCGGCACTGAAGCTTTCTTT
CASSQDQGGGTEAFF
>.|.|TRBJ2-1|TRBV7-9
TGTGCCAGCAGCTTACCTGGCCTCTACAATGAGCAGTTCTTC
CASSLPGLYNEQFF
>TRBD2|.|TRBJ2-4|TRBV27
TGTGCCAGCAGAGGGACTAGCGCGGGCAAAAACATTCAGTACTTC
CASRGTSAGKNIQYF
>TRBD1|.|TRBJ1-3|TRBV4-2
TGTGCCAGCAGCCAAGAGACAGGGGGCTCTGGAAACACCATATATTTT
CASSQETGGSGNTIYF
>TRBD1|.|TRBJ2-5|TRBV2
TGTGCCACCGGACAGGAGATACAAGAGACCCAGTACTTC
CATGQEIQETQYF
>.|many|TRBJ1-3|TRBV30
TGTGCCTGGAGTGTGGCCCACTCTGGAAACACCATATATTTT
CAWSVAHSGNTIYF
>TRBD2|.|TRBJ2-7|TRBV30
TGTGCCTGGAGTGTGAGCGGGGTCTACGAGCAGTACTTC
CAWSVSGVYEQYF
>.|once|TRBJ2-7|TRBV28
TGTGCCAGCAGTTTATCGACCCTAAGGGGCTACGAGCAGTACTTC
CASSLSTLRGYEQYF
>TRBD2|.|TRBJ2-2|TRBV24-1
TGTGCCACCAGTGATCCCCTAGCGGGGGCCACCGGGGAGCTGTTTTTT
CATSDPLAGATGELFF
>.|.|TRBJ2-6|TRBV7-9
TGTGCCAGCAGCGGAAGGGACACGGATCCTGGGGCCAACGTCCTGACTTTC
CASSGRDTDPGANVLTF
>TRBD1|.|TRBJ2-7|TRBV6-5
TGTGCCAGCAGCGACAGGGGATACGAGCAGTACTTC
CASSDRGYEQYF
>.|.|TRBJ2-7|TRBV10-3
TGTGCCATCAGTGAGGGGACATCCTACGAGCAGTACTTC
CAISEGTSYEQYF
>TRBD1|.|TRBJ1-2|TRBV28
TGTGCCAGCAGACAGGGGACTGACTATGGCTACACCTTC
CASRQGTDYGYTF
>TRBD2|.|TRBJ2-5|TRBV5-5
TGTGCCAGCAGCTTGAGATTAGCGGGAGGGGTAAAACAAGAGACCCAGTACTTC
CASSLRLAGGVKQETQYF
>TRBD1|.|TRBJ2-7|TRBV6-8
TGTGCCAGCAGTTTACGGACTGCACCCTACAGGGGCCAACACGGCTACGAGCAGTACTTC
CASSLRTAPYRGQHGYEQYF
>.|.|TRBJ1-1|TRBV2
TGTGCCAGCAGTGTGTTCCAGGGCGACACTGAAGCTTTCTTT
CASSVFQGDTEAFF
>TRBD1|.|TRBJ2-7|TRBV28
TGTGCCAGCAGTCCCCATTTGGGACAGGGAATTTACGAGCAGTACTTC
CASSPHLGQGIYEQYF
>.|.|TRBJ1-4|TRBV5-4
TGTGCCAGCAGCGATAAGACGGGGGGTATTAATGAAAAACTGTTTTTT
CASSDKTGGINEKLFF
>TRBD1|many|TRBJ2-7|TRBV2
TGTGCCAGCAGGGGACAGGGAATCTACGAGCAGTACTTC
CASRGQGIYEQYF
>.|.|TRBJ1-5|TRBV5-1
TGCGCCAGCAGCTTAGAGAGCAATCAGCCCCAGCATTTT
CASSLESNQPQHF